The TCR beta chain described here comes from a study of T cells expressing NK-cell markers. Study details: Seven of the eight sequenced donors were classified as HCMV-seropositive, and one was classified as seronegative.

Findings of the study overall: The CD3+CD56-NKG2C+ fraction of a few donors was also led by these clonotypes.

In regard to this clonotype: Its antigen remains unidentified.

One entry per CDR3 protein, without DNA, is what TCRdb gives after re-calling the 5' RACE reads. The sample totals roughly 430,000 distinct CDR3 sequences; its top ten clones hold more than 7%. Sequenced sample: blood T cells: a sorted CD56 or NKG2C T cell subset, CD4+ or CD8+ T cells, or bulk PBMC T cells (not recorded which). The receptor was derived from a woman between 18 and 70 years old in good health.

CDR3 in amino acids: CSARDRQGANYGYTF. The chain carries TRBV20-1 and TRBJ1-2; the TCRdb call, TRBD1, lacks DNA for checking. Per the germline V gene, CDR1 is DFQATT and CDR2 is SNEGSKA (reference sequence). The CDR3 runs 15 residues.